This entry describes one T cell receptor beta chain. Antigen unknown. The data originate from a study of OX40 agonist ivuxolimab in advanced cancers. Looking at the study overall: Eligibility rules accepted prior anti-PD-1, anti-PD-L1 or anti-CTLA-4 therapy, and over 35% had some.

Some clones are missing from TCRdb's copy, which holds only in-frame ones; the method was immunoSEQ multiplex PCR. Of around 90,000 clones listed, about 90% are singletons. Whole-study results and caveats: Patients with a partial response at 0.1-3.0 mg/kg had among the lowest clonal expansion.

Trimming pared 6 bases from V and 0 bases from J, leaving 12 bases between. CDR1 and CDR2 from the germline V gene are SGDLS and YYNGEE. There are 14 residues in the CDR3. This rearrangement joins TRBV9 to TRBJ1-1, with D uncertain. The source material was CD4+ or CD8+ T cells sorted from blood, sampled in a trial of the OX40 agonist ivuxolimab. This TCR was recovered from an adult with an advanced solid tumor such as melanoma, head and neck, liver or kidney cancer. CDR3 bases: TGTGCCAGCACGTGTAACCGCATGAACACTGAAGCTTTCTTT. Its translation: CASTCNRMNTEAFF.